This T cell receptor beta chain was obtained from a study of cytomegalovirus exposure and HLA in healthy donors. Study-wide findings and caveats: The study listed 164 cytomegalovirus-associated TCR beta chains.

Comments on this clone: The antigen is undetermined.

The V gene's germline CDR1 is SNHLY and CDR2 FYNNEI. V was clipped by 5 bases and J by 0 bases, with 16 bases between them. There are 16 residues in the CDR3. The PCR contained 60 Vbeta and 13 Jbeta primers. Some clones are missing from TCRdb's copy, which holds only in-frame ones; the method was immunoSEQ multiplex PCR. Of about 180,000 clones listed, approximately 79% are singletons. Source material: PBMCs. This chain connects TRBV2 to TRBJ1-1; D is undetermined. This clonotype was sampled from a woman aged 40-49 years in good health and CMV-seronegative. This CDR3 reads CASSRFLSGMNTEAFF. In DNA form, the CDR3 reads TGTGCCAGCAGTAGGTTTCTATCAGGTATGAACACTGAAGCTTTCTTT. Full variable domain (rest looked up from reference TRBV2 and TRBJ1-1): EPEVTQTPSHQVTQMGQEVILRCVPISNHLYFYWYRQILGQKVEFLVSFYNNEISEKSEIFDDQFSVERPDGSNFTLKIRSTKLEDSAMYFCASSRFLSGMNTEAFFGQGTRLTVV.